The 3 T cell receptor beta chains reported below all come from one sample, sequenced in a study of blood T cells in healthy people across ages. A second PCR, run for about 7 to 11 cycles, used a sample-barcoded 5' primer plus a J-beta primer mix. TCRdb itself ran the 5' RACE reads through MiXCR, one entry per CDR3 protein. The sample contains some 1.8 million distinct CDR3 sequences, about two fifths of which appear only once. Material for sequencing was blood. These receptors were obtained from a human donor in good health.

This clonotype occurred a few times. The chain joins TRBV10-3 to TRBJ2-4, with D unresolved. CDR1 and CDR2 (germline): ENHRY, SYGVKD. Trimming took 0 bases from V and 4 from J, leaving 13 bases between them. The CDR3 has 16 residues. The CDR3 coding sequence is TGTGCCATCAGTGAGTCTTTTTTGGCAGCTAAAAACATTCAGTACTTC. Translating it yields CAISESFLAAKNIQYF.

Concerning this clonotype itself: A junction boundary mismatches the germline segment, possibly from a read error. The gene calls are TRBV27 and TRBJ2-7; possible D gene TRBD1, 5 bases. Germline V gene lookup returns CDR1 MNHEY and CDR2 SMNVEV (reference sequence). CDR3 length equals 13 residues. The CDR3 is CVSARQKGDEQYF. CDR3 nucleotide sequence: TGTGTCAGCGCTCGACAGAAAGGGGACGAGCAGTACTTC.

V usage is TRBV6-1 and J usage is TRBJ2-4; D might be TRBD2 (5 bases). The DNA matches TRBJ2-7 better at its end, which makes the J call doubtful. CDR1 and CDR2 from the germline V gene are MNHNS and SASEGT. This CDR3 has 16 amino acids. CDR3 bases: TGTGCCAGCAGTGAAAGTTTTGGCAGCGGCCCCTACGAGCAGTACTTC. It translates to CASSESFGSGPYEQYF.